This T cell receptor (beta chain) was identified during a study of T cells in Graves' hyperthyroidism and ophthalmopathy. General observations from the study: The model identified upcoming ophthalmopathy a median approximately seven months ahead of onset.

This clonotype was seen a handful of times. The antigen is not known. RNA transcripts served as the template for amplifying TCR beta CDR3 regions. TCR CDR3 regions were first amplified by RT-PCR with HTBI primers. TCRdb independently ran MiXCR on the multiplex PCR reads; one entry per CDR3 protein. The sample carries roughly 800,000 distinct CDR3 sequences, about 38% recorded once. This CDR3 region has 14 residues. The germline gives CDR1 SGDLS, CDR2 YYNGEE. Trimming took 4 bases from V and 5 from J; bases not matched to a gene: 8. This TCR was sampled from a man aged 18-30 years with Graves' hyperthyroidism. Sequencing was done on a sample of blood. V usage is TRBV9 and J usage is TRBJ2-5; 7 bases line up with TRBD2. CDR3 in DNA: TGTGCCAGCAGCCGCCGGGCGGGAGAGGAGACCCAGTACTTC. This codes for CASSRRAGEETQYF.